This TCR beta chain was observed in a study of T cells in tuberculosis. Worth noting for this clone: Its antigen is as yet unknown.

Study conclusions and caveats: Shorter CDR3-alpha in active tuberculosis partly drove smaller distances. Active tuberculosis TCR-alpha repertoires lay closer to GMM-specific TCRs than IGRA-negative controls, suggesting clonal expansion.

Germline CDR1 SGDLS, CDR2 YYNGEE. The CDR3 has 16 amino acids. Trimming took 6 bases from V and 0 from J; bases not matched to a gene: 8. The time point was: new active TB diagnosis, blood taken before or within 7 days of starting treatment. Active tuberculosis patients were new diagnoses, HIV-seronegative, South African, and aged 18 years or older. The method was immunoSEQ multiplex PCR; TCRdb's version includes in-frame clones alone and lacks a portion of them. The sample lists tens of thousands of clones, around 90% occurring once. The receptor was derived from an adult with tuberculosis. The sequences come from PBMCs, collected at tuberculosis diagnosis. V is TRBV9 and J is TRBJ2-3, with 9 bases lining up with TRBD1. CDR3 amino acids: CASNKAGTGSTDTQYF. The CDR3 DNA reads TGTGCCAGCAACAAAGCCGGGACAGGGAGCACAGATACGCAGTATTTT.